The present entry profiles one TCR beta chain with its context. These data originate in a study of shared clonotypes between healthy human individuals. TCRdb keeps only in-frame clones here, not all; method: immunoSEQ multiplex PCR. The repertoire holds about 590,000 clones, with about 95% as singletons. Positive CCR7 selection of CD45RO-negative cells yielded the naive CD8 cells, and terminally differentiated effector memory CD45RA+ cells were excluded. The sequencing input was naive CD8+ T cells sorted from blood. The TCR comes from a woman in her twenties or thirties in good health.

CDR3 sequence (DNA): TGTGCCAGCAGTTTTAGCCCCGATCTCCGCTACGAGCAGTACTTC. It specifies CASSFSPDLRYEQYF. V usage is TRBV28 and J usage is TRBJ2-7; the D is unclear. This CDR3 has 15 amino acids. Per germline, CDR1 MDHEN and CDR2 SYDVKM. V was shortened by 3 bases and J by 3 bases, with 15 bases between the two germline ends.